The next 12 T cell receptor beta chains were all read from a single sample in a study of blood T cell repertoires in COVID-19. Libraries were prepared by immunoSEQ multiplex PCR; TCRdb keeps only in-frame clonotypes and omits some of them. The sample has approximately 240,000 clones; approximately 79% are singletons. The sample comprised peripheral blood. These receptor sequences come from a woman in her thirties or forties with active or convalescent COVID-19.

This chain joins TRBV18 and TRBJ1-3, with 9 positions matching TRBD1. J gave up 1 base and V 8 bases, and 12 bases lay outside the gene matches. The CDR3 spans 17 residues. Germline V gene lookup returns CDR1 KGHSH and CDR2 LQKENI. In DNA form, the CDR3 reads TGTGCCAGCCTAAAGCTGGGACAGGGAGGTTCTGGAAACACCATATATTTT. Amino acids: CASLKLGQGGSGNTIYF.

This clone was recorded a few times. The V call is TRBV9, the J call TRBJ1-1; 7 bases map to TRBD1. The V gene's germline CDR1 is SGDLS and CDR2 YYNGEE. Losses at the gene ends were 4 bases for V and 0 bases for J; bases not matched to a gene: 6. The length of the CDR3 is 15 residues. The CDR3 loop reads CASSTGTVMNTEAFF. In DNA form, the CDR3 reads TGTGCCAGCAGCACTGGGACAGTTATGAACACTGAAGCTTTCTTT.

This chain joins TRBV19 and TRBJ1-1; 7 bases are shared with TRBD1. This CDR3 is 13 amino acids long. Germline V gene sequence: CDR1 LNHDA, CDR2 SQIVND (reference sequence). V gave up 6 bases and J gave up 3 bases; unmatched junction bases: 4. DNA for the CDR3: TGTGCCAGTAGACTCGGGACAGACACTGAAGCTTTCTTT. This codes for CASRLGTDTEAFF.

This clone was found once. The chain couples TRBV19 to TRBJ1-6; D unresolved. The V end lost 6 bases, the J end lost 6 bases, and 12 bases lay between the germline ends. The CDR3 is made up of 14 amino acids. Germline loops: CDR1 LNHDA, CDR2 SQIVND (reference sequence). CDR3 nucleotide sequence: TGTGCCAGTAGGAAACCGGGATCTAATTCACCCCTCCACTTT. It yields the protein CASRKPGSNSPLHF.

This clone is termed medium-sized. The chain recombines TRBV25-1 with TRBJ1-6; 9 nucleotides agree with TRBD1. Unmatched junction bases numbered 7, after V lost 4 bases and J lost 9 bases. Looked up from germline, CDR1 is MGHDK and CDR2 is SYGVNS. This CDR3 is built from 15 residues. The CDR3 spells CASSGGDRESSPLHF. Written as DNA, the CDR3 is TGTGCCAGCAGTGGGGGGGACAGGGAAAGTTCACCCCTCCACTTT.

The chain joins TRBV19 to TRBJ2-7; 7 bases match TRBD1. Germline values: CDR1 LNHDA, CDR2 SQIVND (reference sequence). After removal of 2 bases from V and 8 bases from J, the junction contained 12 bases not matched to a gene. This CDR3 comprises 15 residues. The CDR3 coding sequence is TGTGCCAGTAGTATAACAGGGGAGATTCCTACGAAGCAGTACGTC. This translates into CASSITGEIPTKQYV.

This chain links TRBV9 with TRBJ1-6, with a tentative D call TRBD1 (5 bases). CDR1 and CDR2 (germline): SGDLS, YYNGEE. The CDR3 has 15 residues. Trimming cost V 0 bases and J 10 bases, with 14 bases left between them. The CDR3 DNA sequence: TGTGCCAGCAGCGTAGAGGGACGGGGGGGATCACCCCTCCACTTT. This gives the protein CASSVEGRGGSPLHF.

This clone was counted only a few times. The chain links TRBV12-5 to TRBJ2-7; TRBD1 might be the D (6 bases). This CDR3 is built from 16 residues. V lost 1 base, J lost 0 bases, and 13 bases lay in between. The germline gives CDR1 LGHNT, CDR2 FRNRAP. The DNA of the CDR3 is TGTGCTAGTGGTTTGGATCTGCCAGGGGTCTCCTACGAGCAGTACTTC. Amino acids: CASGLDLPGVSYEQYF.

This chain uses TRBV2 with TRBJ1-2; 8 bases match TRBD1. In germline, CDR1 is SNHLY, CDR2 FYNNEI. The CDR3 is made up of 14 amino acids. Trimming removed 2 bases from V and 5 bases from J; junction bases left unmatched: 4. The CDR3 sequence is CASSERTGLYGYTF. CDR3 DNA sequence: TGTGCCAGCAGTGAAAGGACAGGGCTGTATGGCTACACCTTC.

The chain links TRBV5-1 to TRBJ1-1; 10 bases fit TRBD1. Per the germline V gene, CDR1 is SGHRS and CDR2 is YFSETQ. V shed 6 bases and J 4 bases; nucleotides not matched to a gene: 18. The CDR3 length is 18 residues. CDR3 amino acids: CASTPSRGQGNGATEAFF. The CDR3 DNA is TGCGCCAGCACCCCAAGTCGGGGACAGGGGAACGGTGCCACTGAAGCTTTCTTT.

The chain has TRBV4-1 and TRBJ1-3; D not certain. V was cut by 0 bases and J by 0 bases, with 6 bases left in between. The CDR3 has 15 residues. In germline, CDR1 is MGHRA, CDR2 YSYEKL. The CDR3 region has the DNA TGCGCCAGCAGCCAAGACTGGCTCTCTGGAAACACCATATATTTT. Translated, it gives CASSQDWLSGNTIYF.

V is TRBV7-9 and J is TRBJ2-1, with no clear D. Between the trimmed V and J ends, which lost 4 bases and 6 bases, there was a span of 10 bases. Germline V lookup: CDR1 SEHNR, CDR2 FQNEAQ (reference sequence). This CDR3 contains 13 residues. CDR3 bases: TGTGCCAGCAGCTCCCCGAGGTCCAATGAGCAGTTCTTC. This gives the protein CASSSPRSNEQFF. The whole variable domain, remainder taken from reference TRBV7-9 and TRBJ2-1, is DTGVSQNPRHKITKRGQNVTFRCDPISEHNRLYWYRQTLGQGPEFLTYFQNEAQLEKSRLLSDRFSAERPKGSFSTLEIQRTEQGDSAMYLCASSSPRSNEQFFGPGTRLTVL.